Listed below are T cell receptor beta chains from one sample, sequenced in a study of OX40 agonist ivuxolimab in advanced cancers. Clones were read by immunoSEQ multiplex PCR, and TCRdb kept only the in-frame ones, dropping some. The profile shows just under 65,000 clones, around 89% of them singletons. Material: CD4+ or CD8+ T cells sorted from blood, obtained in a trial of the OX40 agonist ivuxolimab. Receptors were obtained from an adult with an advanced solid tumor such as melanoma, head and neck, liver or kidney cancer. Each CDR3 is given with its conserved first and last residue. The order of the fields is clone size, J gene, V gene, D gene, CDR3 protein, CDR3 DNA. The D gene is left open where the match is weak. Not every row has a clone size; where given, it reads once, few, many or a size class.

>-|TRBJ2-5|TRBV6-5|-
CATRIQGAEETQYF
TGTGCCACCCGGATCCAGGGAGCCGAAGAGACCCAGTACTTC
>-|TRBJ2-5|TRBV28|TRBD1
CASSSDRGRVGETQYF
TGTGCCAGCAGTTCGGACAGGGGACGGGTAGGAGAGACCCAGTACTTC
>-|TRBJ1-2|TRBV7-3|TRBD1
CASSSGQGSYGYTF
TGTGCCAGCAGCTCGGGACAGGGGTCCTATGGCTACACCTTC
>-|TRBJ1-1|TRBV4-1|-
CASSQPTGDYTEAFF
TGCGCCAGCAGCCAACCGACAGGAGACTACACTGAAGCTTTCTTT
>-|TRBJ1-5|TRBV6-6|TRBD1
CASSYWQGDQPQHF
TGTGCCAGCAGTTACTGGCAGGGGGATCAGCCCCAGCATTTT
>-|TRBJ1-2|TRBV4-1|TRBD1
CASSQRQGAGYGYTF
TGCGCCAGCAGCCAGCGACAGGGGGCTGGCTATGGCTACACCTTC
>-|TRBJ1-1|TRBV19|-
CASCDSFTEAFF
TGTGCCAGTTGTGATTCTTTCACTGAAGCTTTCTTT
>-|TRBJ1-6|TRBV5-5|TRBD1
CASSLAGTGSSYNSPLHF
TGTGCCAGCAGCTTGGCCGGGACAGGGAGCTCCTATAATTCACCCCTCCACTTT
>-|TRBJ2-7|TRBV6-5|TRBD1
CASRTGTGGSYEQYF
TGTGCCAGCAGGACCGGGACAGGGGGCTCGTACGAGCAGTACTTC
>-|TRBJ2-7|TRBV6-6|-
CASSQQGYEQYF
TGTGCCAGCAGTCAACAGGGCTACGAGCAGTACTTC
>-|TRBJ2-2|TRBV5-1|-
CASSPGRSNTGELFF
TGCGCCAGCAGCCCGGGACGGTCAAACACCGGGGAGCTGTTTTTT
>-|TRBJ1-5|TRBV2|TRBD1
CASTDRAGQPQHF
TGTGCCAGCACCGACAGGGCAGGTCAGCCCCAGCATTTT
>-|TRBJ2-7|TRBV5-1|TRBD2
CASSPGLAGMNYEQYF
TGCGCCAGCAGCCCCGGACTAGCGGGTATGAACTACGAGCAGTACTTC
>-|TRBJ1-5|TRBV2|-
CASSELGLGHQPQHF
TGTGCCAGCAGTGAGTTGGGGCTGGGCCATCAGCCCCAGCATTTT
>once|TRBJ2-5|TRBV5-4|TRBD1
CASSLPGGIAETQYF
TGTGCCAGCAGCTTGCCAGGGGGTATTGCGGAGACCCAGTACTTC
>-|TRBJ2-5|TRBV28|-
CAATGQQETQYF
TGTGCCGCTACAGGACAACAAGAGACCCAGTACTTC
>-|TRBJ2-5|TRBV28|TRBD1
CASSSGQGRETQYF
TGTGCCAGCAGTTCCGGACAGGGCCGAGAGACCCAGTACTTC
>-|TRBJ2-3|TRBV10-1|TRBD2
CASSPGTSGGSAQYF
TGCGCCAGCAGCCCCGGGACTAGCGGGGGGTCGGCGCAGTATTTT
>few|TRBJ2-1|TRBV7-9|-
CASLPGMKNNEQFF
TGTGCCTCGCTTCCCGGAATGAAAAACAATGAGCAGTTCTTC
>-|TRBJ2-6|TRBV5-1|-
CASSLEHAGANVLTF
TGCGCCAGCAGCTTGGAACACGCTGGGGCCAACGTCCTGACTTTC
>-|TRBJ2-1|TRBV28|-
CASSSPGEGDEQFF
TGTGCCAGCAGTTCCCCGGGCGAAGGGGATGAGCAGTTCTTC
>medium-sized|TRBJ1-5|TRBV6-6|TRBD1
CANQGDAGQPQHF
TGTGCCAACCAGGGGGACGCGGGCCAGCCCCAGCATTTT
>-|TRBJ2-6|TRBV9|-
CASSGLGTNSGANVLTF
TGTGCCAGCAGCGGACTTGGGACCAACTCTGGGGCCAACGTCCTGACTTTC
>-|TRBJ1-2|TRBV4-2|TRBD1
CASSQPQGADGYTF
TGTGCCAGCAGCCAACCTCAGGGGGCAGATGGCTACACCTTC
>-|TRBJ2-5|TRBV11-2|-
CASSLDPRDGQYF
TGTGCCAGCAGCTTAGATCCGAGAGATGGCCAGTACTTC
>-|TRBJ2-3|TRBV5-1|-
CASSLTDGTDTQYF
TGCGCCAGCAGCTTGACAGATGGCACAGATACGCAGTATTTT
>-|TRBJ2-2|TRBV7-2|TRBD1
CASVTGTGIGELFF
TGTGCCAGCGTCACCGGGACAGGGATCGGGGAGCTGTTTTTT
>-|TRBJ1-2|TRBV28|-
CASSRLQRPPMNTF
TGTGCCAGCAGCCGACTACAGAGACCCCCAATGAACACCTTC
>-|TRBJ2-3|TRBV29-1|-
CSVSEATDTQYF
TGCAGCGTTTCTGAGGCCACAGATACGCAGTATTTT
>-|TRBJ1-1|TRBV28|TRBD1
CASSTRGSRAFF
TGTGCCAGCAGCACCAGGGGGTCTAGGGCTTTCTTT
>-|TRBJ1-6|TRBV7-6|-
CASSLVEIESPLHF
TGTGCCAGCAGCTTAGTGGAGATAGAATCACCCCTCCACTTT
>few|TRBJ1-2|TRBV6-5|-
CASSLVSGNYGYTF
TGTGCCAGCAGTTTAGTTTCTGGGAACTATGGCTACACCTTC
>-|TRBJ2-7|TRBV2|-
CASSVLMAYEQYF
TGTGCCAGCAGTGTCCTTATGGCCTACGAGCAGTACTTC
>-|TRBJ1-5|TRBV6-6|-
CASSYEYIQHF
TGTGCCAGCAGCTATGAATATATTCAGCATTTT
>once|TRBJ2-3|TRBV7-6|-
CASSFADTQYF
TGTGCCAGCAGCTTCGCAGATACGCAGTATTTT
>few|TRBJ1-2|TRBV28|-
CASSLSIRGSYGYTF
TGTGCCAGCAGTTTATCCATCAGGGGTTCCTATGGCTACACCTTC
>once|TRBJ2-1|TRBV29-1|-
CSGRQPYNEQFF
TGCAGCGGACGGCAGCCCTACAATGAGCAGTTCTTC
>-|TRBJ2-1|TRBV5-1|TRBD2
CASSFTMTSGRVNEQFF
TGCGCCAGCAGCTTTACTATGACTAGCGGGAGGGTGAATGAGCAGTTCTTC
>-|TRBJ1-5|TRBV19|-
CASTYRDQPQHF
TGTGCCAGTACGTACAGGGATCAGCCCCAGCATTTT
>few|TRBJ1-2|TRBV5-4|-
CASSLIEISGYTF
TGTGCCAGCAGCTTAATCGAAATCTCTGGCTACACCTTC
>-|TRBJ1-4|TRBV5-8|-
CASSLEPANEKLFF
TGTGCCAGCAGCTTGGAACCAGCGAATGAAAAACTGTTTTTT
>-|TRBJ2-2|TRBV7-9|-
CASSLSMAGELFF
TGTGCCAGCAGCTTAAGTATGGCCGGGGAGCTGTTTTTT
>-|TRBJ2-7|TRBV5-1|-
CASSAGTAVPYEQYF
TGCGCCAGCAGCGCGGGGACAGCGGTTCCCTACGAGCAGTACTTC
>-|TRBJ2-3|TRBV11-3|-
CASSLKRWDTQYF
TGTGCCAGCAGCTTAAAACGTTGGGATACGCAGTATTTT
>-|TRBJ2-4|TRBV19|TRBD2
CASSQRLAPNSLAKNIQYF
TGTGCCAGTAGTCAGAGACTAGCGCCGAACTCGTTAGCCAAAAACATTCAGTACTTC
>-|TRBJ2-1|TRBV18|TRBD2
CASSPPAGGAYNEQFF
TGTGCCAGCTCACCACCGGCGGGAGGGGCCTACAATGAGCAGTTCTTC
>-|TRBJ2-5|TRBV7-2|-
CASSRGWETQYF
TGTGCCAGCAGCCGGGGGTGGGAGACCCAGTACTTC
>-|TRBJ2-1|TRBV6-5|-
CASSLEREQFF
TGTGCCAGCAGCCTCGAGAGGGAGCAGTTCTTC
>-|TRBJ2-2|TRBV19|TRBD1
CASSRDRVPGELFF
TGTGCCAGTAGTAGAGACAGGGTACCCGGGGAGCTGTTTTTT
>once|TRBJ2-1|TRBV19|TRBD1
CASRDRGVHEQFF
TGTGCCAGCAGAGACAGGGGGGTCCATGAGCAGTTCTTC
>few|TRBJ2-3|TRBV4-2|TRBD2
CASSQGAGGGTDTQYF
TGTGCCAGCAGCCAAGGAGCGGGAGGGGGGACAGATACGCAGTATTTT
>-|TRBJ1-1|TRBV19|TRBD1
CASSRQGVGTEAFF
TGTGCCAGTTCAAGACAGGGGGTGGGCACTGAAGCTTTCTTT
>-|TRBJ2-1|TRBV4-2|TRBD2
CASSQALLAGENNEQFF
TGTGCCAGCAGCCAAGCCCTACTAGCGGGGGAAAACAATGAGCAGTTCTTC
>-|TRBJ2-7|TRBV28|-
CASSLSRGAGVTYEQYF
TGTGCCAGCAGTCTCTCCCGCGGAGCAGGGGTTACCTACGAGCAGTACTTC
>-|TRBJ2-1|TRBV4-1|TRBD2
CASSQEGLAGGIANEQFF
TGCGCCAGCAGCCAAGAAGGACTAGCGGGAGGGATAGCCAATGAGCAGTTCTTC
>-|TRBJ2-2|TRBV5-1|-
CASSIRDNTGELFF
TGCGCCAGCAGCATCAGGGATAACACCGGGGAGCTGTTTTTT
>-|TRBJ1-1|TRBV5-1|-
CASSWTLMNTEAFF
TGCGCCAGCAGCTGGACCCTGATGAACACTGAAGCTTTCTTT
>-|TRBJ2-7|TRBV5-1|TRBD2
CASSFPPGGLGNEQYF
TGCGCCAGCAGCTTCCCCCCGGGAGGACTCGGGAACGAGCAGTACTTC